Listed here are 22 T cell receptor beta chains from one sample, sequenced in a study of T cell clonotyping in hematopoietic cell transplantation. TCRdb's copy holds only in-frame clones and misses some; the assay was immunoSEQ multiplex PCR. The sample carries about 14,000 clones, over 75% recorded once. The sample in question was PBMCs, obtained 100 days after allogeneic stem cell transplant. These receptors originate from a male patient aged 50 to 60 who had an allogeneic stem cell transplant from an unrelated donor, so T cells may come from the graft donor. Some clones in this sample may be carry-over from other donors' samples.

This clone has a single count. V and J are TRBV4-1 and TRBJ1-5; D ambiguous. Germline V lookup: CDR1 MGHRA, CDR2 YSYEKL. The ends were cut back, 6 bases at V and 6 bases at J, with 18 bases in the middle. The CDR3 is 15 residues long. DNA for the CDR3: TGCGCCAGCAGTCCTCTCATCCTTGGTGGTCAGCCCCAGCATTTT. It codes for CASSPLILGGQPQHF.

The genes are TRBV9 and TRBJ1-2, with a possible D match to TRBD1 (6 bases). Trimming cost V 5 bases and J 4 bases, with 18 bases left between them. The CDR3 sequence is 15 residues long. Germline CDR1 and CDR2: SGDLS and YYNGEE. This CDR3 reads CASRDHSGARYGYTF. The DNA for the CDR3 is TGTGCCAGCAGGGACCATTCGGGGGCTCGCTATGGCTACACCTTC.

The chain is built from TRBV28 and TRBJ1-5, with D tentatively TRBD1 (5 bases). Germline V gives CDR1 MDHEN, CDR2 SYDVKM. V lost 6 bases and J lost 2, with 11 bases in between. CDR3 size: 14 residues. CDR3 nucleotide sequence: TGTGCCAGCAGCACAGGAGCCGGCAATCAGCCCCAGCATTTT. Translating it yields CASSTGAGNQPQHF.

This chain connects TRBV30 to TRBJ2-1; 8 nucleotides match TRBD2. The CDR3 extends over 14 amino acids. V was pared by 3 bases and J by 2 bases, with 3 bases of the junction left unmatched. The germline V gene encodes CDR1 GTSNPN and CDR2 SVGIG (reference sequence). For the CDR3, the DNA is TGTGCCTGGAGCTCGGGGGGGGCCTACAATGAGCAGTTCTTC. This translates into CAWSSGGAYNEQFF.

V is TRBV5-1 and J is TRBJ2-7, with D possibly matching TRBD2 (6 bases). CDR1 is SGHRS, CDR2 YFSETQ, per germline. Trimming removed 4 bases from V and 3 bases from J, with 20 bases in between. The CDR3 contains 16 residues. The CDR3 sequence is CASSVSGRPKDYEQYF. CDR3 sequence (DNA): TGCGCCAGCAGCGTTAGCGGAAGACCTAAGGACTACGAGCAGTACTTC.

The V and J genes are TRBV27 and TRBJ2-7, with 7 bases matching TRBD1. With 8 bases clipped from V and 2 bases from J, the junction kept 6 bases outside the gene matches. CDR3 length: 13 residues. CDR1 is MNHEY and CDR2 is SMNVEV in the germline V gene (reference sequence). CDR3 nucleotide sequence: TGTGCCAGCTCCCAGGGGGTTACCTACGAGCAGTACTTC. Protein: CASSQGVTYEQYF.

The chain employs TRBV6-5 and TRBJ1-2; D call uncertain. The germline V and J ends were trimmed by 5 bases and 4 bases, with 11 bases remaining between them. CDR1 and CDR2 (germline): MNHEY, SVGAGI. CDR3 length: 13 amino acids. CDR3 DNA: TGTGCCAGCAGTCCCCCCCCCGGCTATGGCTACACCTTC. The encoded protein is CASSPPPGYGYTF.

This clone was counted once. This CDR3 is also generated by other DNA sequences in the sample. V gene TRBV25-1 combines with J gene TRBJ2-7; no clear D gene. Germline lookup yields CDR1 MGHDK and CDR2 SYGVNS. The V end lost 4 bases, the J end lost 3 bases, and 4 bases lay between the germline ends. The CDR3 covers 11 residues. The DNA for the CDR3 is TGTGCCAGCAGTGGGGGCTACGAGCAGTACTTC. Translating gives CASSGGYEQYF.

The chain joins TRBV11-3 to TRBJ2-3, with D perhaps matching TRBD1 (6 bases). Looked up from germline, CDR1 is SGHNT and CDR2 is YENEEA. The ends were cut back, 0 bases at V and 2 bases at J, with 9 bases in the middle. CDR3 size: 15 residues. CDR3 in DNA: TGTGCCAGCAGCTTAGACGGGACAAACACAGATACGCAGTATTTT. This translates into CASSLDGTNTDTQYF.

The chain uses TRBV20-1 and TRBJ2-5; tentatively, D is TRBD1 (5 bases). The CDR3 runs to 11 residues. Germline V CDR1 and CDR2: DFQATT, SNEGSKA (reference sequence). V was clipped by 6 bases and J by 5 bases, with 10 bases between them. The CDR3 sequence: CSATRAETQYF. CDR3 bases: TGCAGTGCCACCAGGGCCGAGACCCAGTACTTC.

The chain uses TRBV2 and TRBJ1-5; 9 nucleotides agree with TRBD1. Germline lookup yields CDR1 SNHLY and CDR2 FYNNEI. The CDR3 sequence is 20 residues long. V gave up 4 bases and J gave up 0 bases; unmatched junction bases: 16. The CDR3 region is CASSAGPGQGRIYSNQPQHF. For the CDR3, the DNA is TGTGCCAGCAGTGCGGGCCCGGGACAGGGTCGGATTTATAGCAATCAGCCCCAGCATTTT.

This clone came up a few times. The V call is TRBV19, the J call TRBJ1-5, with TRBD1 as a possible D gene (6 bases). The germline V and J ends were trimmed by 7 bases and 6 bases, with 10 bases remaining between them. The CDR3 covers 12 residues. Germline V gene data show CDR1 as LNHDA and CDR2 as SQIVND (reference sequence). CDR3 DNA sequence: TGTGCCAGTAAGGGGGGGGCTCAGCCCCAGCATTTT. The encoded protein is CASKGGAQPQHF.

The rearrangement links TRBV5-1 to TRBJ2-7; a weak D match, TRBD1 (6 bases). Germline CDR1 reads SGHRS; CDR2 reads YFSETQ. The CDR3 contains 15 residues. With 2 bases removed from V and 4 bases from J, the gap between germline ends came to 16 bases. The CDR3 DNA follows: TGCGCCAGCAGCTTAACCTACGAGGGGGTGTACGAGCAGTACTTC. Translated: CASSLTYEGVYEQYF.

The chain couples TRBV28 to TRBJ2-7; D may be TRBD2 (5 bases). This CDR3 spans 16 amino acids. V lost 7 bases, J lost 5 bases, and 24 bases lay in between. Per germline, CDR1 MDHEN and CDR2 SYDVKM. In nucleotides, the CDR3 is TGTGCCAGCATACCTCTCGGCCGGACTCGAGTCGACGAGCAGTACTTC. It codes for CASIPLGRTRVDEQYF.

This chain links TRBV11-2 with TRBJ2-7; TRBD1 aligns across 7 bases. Trimming removed 0 bases from V and 4 bases from J; junction bases left unmatched: 12. CDR3 size: 17 residues. Germline V gene lookup returns CDR1 SGHAT and CDR2 FQNNGV. The CDR3 region has the DNA TGTGCCAGCAGCTTAGATGCGGCGACCGGGACAGAATACGAGCAGTACTTC. This encodes CASSLDAATGTEYEQYF.

The chain couples TRBV5-1 to TRBJ1-1; the D is unclear. The germline V gene encodes CDR1 SGHRS and CDR2 YFSETQ. Deletions cut 2 bases from V and 1 base from J, with 9 bases between. The CDR3 covers 14 residues. The CDR3 DNA sequence: TGCGCCAGCAGCTTAAACGGAGAGAACACTGAAGCTTTCTTT. Translation gives CASSLNGENTEAFF.

This chain connects TRBV10-3 to TRBJ1-1; D is unresolved. From germline, CDR1 is ENHRY and CDR2 SYGVKD. V lost 10 bases and J lost 8, with 20 bases in between. This CDR3 region has 13 residues. CDR3 amino acids: CATRGSTTSEAFF. The DNA for the CDR3 is TGTGCCACCCGCGGGAGCACGACCTCCGAAGCTTTCTTT.

The V and J genes are TRBV7-9 and TRBJ2-7; D is perhaps TRBD2 (5 bases). Germline V gives CDR1 SEHNR, CDR2 FQNEAQ (reference sequence). CDR3 length equals 14 residues. V lost 1 base and J lost 4, with 11 bases in between. This chain's CDR3 is CASSLVRTDYEQYF. CDR3 bases: TGTGCCAGCAGCTTAGTACGGACTGATTACGAGCAGTACTTC.

The chain combines TRBV2 with TRBJ2-5; TRBD2 agrees at 13 bases. Germline assignment: CDR1 SNHLY and CDR2 FYNNEI. With 5 bases clipped from V and 11 bases from J, the junction kept 8 bases outside the gene matches. The CDR3 sequence is 14 residues long. The CDR3: CASSPPGLAGRQYF. CDR3 sequence (DNA): TGTGCCAGCAGTCCCCCGGGACTAGCGGGACGACAGTACTTC.

The chain combines TRBV28 with TRBJ2-3; D tentatively reads TRBD1 or TRBD2 (6 bases each). The CDR3 totals 14 residues. Germline CDR1 and CDR2: MDHEN and SYDVKM. V dropped 7 bases and J dropped 2 bases, with 13 bases sitting between them. This chain's CDR3 is CASTRGGHTDTQYF. In DNA, the CDR3 is TGTGCCAGCACCAGGGGAGGACACACAGATACGCAGTATTTT.

The CDR3 sequence: CASSSTGVGQYF. The CDR3 nucleotides are TGTGCCAGCAGCTCAACAGGGGTCGGGCAGTACTTC. This chain connects TRBV11-2 to TRBJ2-7; 7 bases map to TRBD1. Germline CDR1 is SGHAT and CDR2 is FQNNGV. There are 12 residues in the CDR3. V gave up 4 bases and J gave up 9 bases; unmatched junction bases: 6.

The chain employs TRBV6-5 and TRBJ2-2; no clear D. CDR3 length: 12 amino acids. Trimming took 0 bases from V and 5 from J, leaving 1 base between them. Germline V lookup: CDR1 MNHEY, CDR2 SVGAGI. Written as DNA, the CDR3 is TGTGCCAGCAGTTACTCTACCGGGGAGCTGTTTTTT. It encodes CASSYSTGELFF.